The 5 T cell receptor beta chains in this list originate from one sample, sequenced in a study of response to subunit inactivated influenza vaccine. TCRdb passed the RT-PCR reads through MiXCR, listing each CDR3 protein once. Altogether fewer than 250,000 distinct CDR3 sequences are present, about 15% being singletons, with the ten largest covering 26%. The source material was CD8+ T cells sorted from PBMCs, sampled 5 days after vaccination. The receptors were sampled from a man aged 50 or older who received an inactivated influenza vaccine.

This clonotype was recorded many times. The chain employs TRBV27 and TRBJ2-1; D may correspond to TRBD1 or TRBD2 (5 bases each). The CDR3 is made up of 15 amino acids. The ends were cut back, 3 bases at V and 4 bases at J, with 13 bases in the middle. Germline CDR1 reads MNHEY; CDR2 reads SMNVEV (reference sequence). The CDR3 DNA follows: TGTGCCAGCAGTTTGGCAGGGACGGGATACAATGAGCAGTTCTTC. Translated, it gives CASSLAGTGYNEQFF.

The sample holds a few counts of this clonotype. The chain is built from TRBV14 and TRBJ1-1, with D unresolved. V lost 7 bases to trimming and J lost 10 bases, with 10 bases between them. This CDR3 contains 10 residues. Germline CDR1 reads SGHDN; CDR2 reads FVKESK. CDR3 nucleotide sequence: TGTGCCAGCACCCCGCGGTCAGCTTTCTTT. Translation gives CASTPRSAFF.

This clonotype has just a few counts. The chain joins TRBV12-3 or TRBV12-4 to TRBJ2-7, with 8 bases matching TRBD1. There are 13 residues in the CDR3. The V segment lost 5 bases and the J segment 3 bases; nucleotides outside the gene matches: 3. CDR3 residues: CASSAGGGYEQYF. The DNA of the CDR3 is TGTGCCAGCAGTGCAGGGGGCGGCTACGAGCAGTACTTC.

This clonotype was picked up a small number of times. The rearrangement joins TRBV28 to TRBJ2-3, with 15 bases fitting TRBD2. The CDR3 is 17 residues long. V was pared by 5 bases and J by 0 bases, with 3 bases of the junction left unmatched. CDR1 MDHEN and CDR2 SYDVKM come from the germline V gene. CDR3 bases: TGTGCCAGCAGTCGGACTAGCGGGAGGGCTAGCACAGATACGCAGTATTTT. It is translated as CASSRTSGRASTDTQYF.

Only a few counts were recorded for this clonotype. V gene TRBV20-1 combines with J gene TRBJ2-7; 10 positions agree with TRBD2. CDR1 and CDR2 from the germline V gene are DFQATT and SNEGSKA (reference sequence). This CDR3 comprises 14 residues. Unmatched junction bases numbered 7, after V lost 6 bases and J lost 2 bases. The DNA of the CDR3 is TGCAGTGCCTATAGACTAGCGGGTGCCTACGAGCAGTACTTC. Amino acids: CSAYRLAGAYEQYF.